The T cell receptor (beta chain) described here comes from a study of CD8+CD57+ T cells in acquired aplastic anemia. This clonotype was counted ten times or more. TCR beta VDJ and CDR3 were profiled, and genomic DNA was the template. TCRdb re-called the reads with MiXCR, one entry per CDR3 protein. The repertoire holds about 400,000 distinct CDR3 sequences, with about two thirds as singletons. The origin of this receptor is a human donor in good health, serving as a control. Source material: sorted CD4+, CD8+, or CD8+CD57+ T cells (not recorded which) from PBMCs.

CDR3 nucleotides: TGTGCCAGCAGTGTCGGGCGAACTGGAGATCAGCCCCAGCATTTT. This codes for CASSVGRTGDQPQHF. V usage is TRBV6-5 and J usage is TRBJ1-5, with D hard to call. Trimming left V 5 bases short and J 5 bases short, with 16 bases between. Germline lookup yields CDR1 MNHEY and CDR2 SVGAGI. This CDR3 region has 15 residues.